What follows are 8 T cell receptor beta chains derived from one specimen sequenced in a study of cytomegalovirus exposure and HLA in healthy donors. Use of 60 Vbeta and 13 Jbeta primers characterized the PCR. TCRdb's copy holds only in-frame clones and misses some; the assay was immunoSEQ multiplex PCR. The sample holds 90,000 to 110,000 clones, over 65% seen once. The sample was PBMCs. These receptors were collected from a man in his forties in good health and CMV-seropositive.

This rearrangement joins TRBV28 to TRBJ2-1, with a weak D call TRBD1 (5 bases). Germline V gives CDR1 MDHEN, CDR2 SYDVKM. The V end lost 5 bases, the J end lost 5 bases, and 13 bases lay between the germline ends. This CDR3 spans 14 amino acids. The CDR3 here is CASSLSWGHNEQFF. The CDR3 nucleotides read TGTGCCAGCAGTCTGTCTTGGGGCCACAATGAGCAGTTCTTC.

This clone was seen once. The chain couples TRBV7-2 to TRBJ1-3, with D perhaps TRBD1 (5 bases). The germline V gene has CDR1 SGHTA and CDR2 FQGNSA. The V end was cut by 5 bases, the J end by 3 bases, with 11 bases between. The CDR3 is 14 residues long. The CDR3 reads CASSPGHRGNTIYF. In DNA, the CDR3 is TGTGCCAGCAGCCCCGGACACCGTGGAAACACCATATATTTT.

The rearrangement joins TRBV7-2 to TRBJ2-7, with 8 bases matching TRBD2. V lost 5 bases to trimming and J lost 2 bases; unmatched junction nucleotides: 11. The CDR3 spans 16 residues. The germline CDR1 and CDR2 sequences are SGHTA and FQGNSA. CDR3 sequence reads: CASSPRGSGAPYEQYF. The CDR3 DNA sequence: TGTGCCAGCAGCCCCCGGGGTAGCGGGGCCCCCTACGAGCAGTACTTC. Combining the CDR3 with reference TRBV7-2 and TRBJ2-7 gives the whole variable domain GAGVSQSPSNKVTEKGKDVELRCDPISGHTALYWYRQSLGQGLEFLIYFQGNSAPDKSGLPSDRFSAERTGGSVSTLTIQRTQQEDSAVYLCASSPRGSGAPYEQYFGPGTRLTVT.

The J gene is TRBJ2-1, the V gene TRBV11-3; possible D gene TRBD2, 6 bases. V gave up 3 bases and J gave up 4 bases, with 19 bases separating them. Germline V gives CDR1 SGHNT, CDR2 YENEEA. This CDR3 contains 17 residues. CDR3 sequence: CASSFSLGGNPYNEQFF. CDR3 coding DNA: TGTGCCAGCAGCTTTAGTCTCGGCGGGAACCCATACAATGAGCAGTTCTTC.

This sequence joins TRBV7-8 and TRBJ2-5, with 10 bases that match TRBD1. V dropped 5 bases and J dropped 4; count of bases not matched to a gene: 7. The CDR3 consists of 15 residues. Germline V gives CDR1 SGHVS, CDR2 FQNEAQ. CDR3 DNA: TGTGCCAGCAGCCCCGGGACAGGGGAGGCAGAGACCCAGTACTTC. It is translated as CASSPGTGEAETQYF.

The chain employs TRBV19 and TRBJ2-2, with TRBD2 matching over 15 bases. CDR3 length equals 19 residues. Germline CDR1 LNHDA, CDR2 SQIVND (reference sequence). Unmatched junction bases numbered 8, after V lost 3 bases and J lost 3 bases. The CDR3 bases are TGTGCCAGTAGTATCCCCTGGACTAGCGGGAGGGCCCACACCGGGGAGCTGTTTTTT. Translation: CASSIPWTSGRAHTGELFF.

This clone came up a few times. This chain links TRBV5-4 with TRBJ1-6; D is uncertain. Germline V gene lookup returns CDR1 SGHNT and CDR2 YYREEE (reference sequence). There are 13 residues in the CDR3. V dropped 2 bases and J dropped 14 bases, with 14 bases sitting between them. The CDR3 protein is CASSFTGGETLHF. CDR3 nucleotides: TGTGCCAGCAGCTTCACCGGCGGCGAGACCCTCCACTTT.

V is TRBV29-1 and J is TRBJ2-1; maybe TRBD2 (5 bases). CDR3 length: 12 residues. Germline CDR1 and CDR2: SQVTM and ANQGSEA. The ends were cut back, 3 bases at V and 6 bases at J, with 9 bases in the middle. The CDR3 is CSVDEGSNEQFF. In DNA form, the CDR3 reads TGCAGCGTTGATGAGGGTAGCAATGAGCAGTTCTTC.